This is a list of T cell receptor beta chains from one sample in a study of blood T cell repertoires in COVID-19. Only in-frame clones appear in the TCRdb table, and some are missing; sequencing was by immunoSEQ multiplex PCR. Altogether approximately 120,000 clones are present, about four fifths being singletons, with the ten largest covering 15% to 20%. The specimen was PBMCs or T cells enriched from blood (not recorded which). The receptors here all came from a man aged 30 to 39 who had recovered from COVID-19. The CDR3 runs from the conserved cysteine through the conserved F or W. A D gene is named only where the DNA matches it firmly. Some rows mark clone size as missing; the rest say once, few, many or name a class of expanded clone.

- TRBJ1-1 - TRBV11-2 TGTGCCAGCAGCTTATCAGTCTTGACTGAAGCTTTCTTT CASSLSVLTEAFF
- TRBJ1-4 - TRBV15 TGTGCCACCAGCAGAACAGCAGGGATTGCTAATGAAAAACTGTTTTTT CATSRTAGIANEKLFF
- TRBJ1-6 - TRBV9 TGTGCCAGCAGCGCACACAGGATCAGCTCCTATAATTCACCCCTCCACTTT CASSAHRISSYNSPLHF
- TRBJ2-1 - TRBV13 TGTGCCAGCAGCTTAGGGGGGGCCTCCTACAATGAGCAGTTCTTC CASSLGGASYNEQFF
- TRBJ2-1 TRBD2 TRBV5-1 TGCGCCAGCAGCTTGGAGGGGACTAGCGGGAGGGATCCCGGGGAGCAGTTCTTC CASSLEGTSGRDPGEQFF
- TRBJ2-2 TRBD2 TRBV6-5 TGTGCCAGCAGTTACGAGGCGACTAGCTTCACCGGGGAGCTGTTTTTT CASSYEATSFTGELFF
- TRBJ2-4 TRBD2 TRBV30 TGTGCCTGGAGTGGGGGGGGAAAAAACATTCAGTACTTC CAWSGGGKNIQYF
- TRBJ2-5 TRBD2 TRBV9 TGTGCCAGCAGCGTCAGCGGGAGGGGAAAAGAGACCCAGTACTTC CASSVSGRGKETQYF
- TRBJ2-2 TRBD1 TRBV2 TGTGCCACAATAAAGAGAGGGACAGCGAACACCGGGGAGCTGTTTTTT CATIKRGTANTGELFF
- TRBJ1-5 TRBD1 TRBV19 TGTGCCAGTAATTACCGGGACAGGGGTCAGCCCCAGCATTTT CASNYRDRGQPQHF
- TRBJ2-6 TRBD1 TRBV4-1 TGCGCCAGCAGCCACTCGACAGGGTCTGGGGCCAACGTCCTGACTTTC CASSHSTGSGANVLTF
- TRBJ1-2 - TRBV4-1 TGCGCCAGCAGCCGGGAGGGAGCAAACTATGGCTACACCTTC CASSREGANYGYTF
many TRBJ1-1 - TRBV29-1 TGCAGCGCTGCTCGAGACACTGAAGCTTTCTTT CSAARDTEAFF
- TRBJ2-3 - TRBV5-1 TGCGCCAGCAGCCCGACAGGACCAAACACAGATACGCAGTATTTT CASSPTGPNTDTQYF
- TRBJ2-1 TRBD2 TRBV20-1 TGCAGTGCTAGTACCCTCCAGACTAGCGGGAGGTACAATGAGCAGTTCTTC CSASTLQTSGRYNEQFF
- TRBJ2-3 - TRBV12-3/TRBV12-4 TGTGCCAGCAGTCAACAGACAACAGATACGCAGTATTTT CASSQQTTDTQYF
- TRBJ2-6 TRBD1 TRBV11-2 TGTGCCAGCAGCTTACTTGGACAGGGTTTTGCTGGGGCCAACGTCCTGACTTTC CASSLLGQGFAGANVLTF
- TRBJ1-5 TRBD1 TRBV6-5 TGTGCCAGCAGTCGCGGGGACAGCCTCAATCAGCCCCAGCATTTT CASSRGDSLNQPQHF
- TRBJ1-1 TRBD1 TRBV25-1 TGTGCCAGCAGTGAATCCCCGGGACAGGGGGCCCCTGAAGCTTTCTTT CASSESPGQGAPEAFF
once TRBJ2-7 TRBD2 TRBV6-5 TGTGCCTCTCAACCGGGACTAGCGTCTTACGAGCAGTACTTC CASQPGLASYEQYF
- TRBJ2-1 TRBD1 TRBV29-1 TGCAGCGTTGAAGACGCACAGGGGGCTAACTACAATGAGCAGTTCTTC CSVEDAQGANYNEQFF
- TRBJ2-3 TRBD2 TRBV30 TGTGCCTGGACGAGGGTAGCGGGTGTTGCTGATACGCAGTATTTT CAWTRVAGVADTQYF
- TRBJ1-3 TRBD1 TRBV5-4 TGTGCCAGCAGCTTACAGGGGCCTGGAAACACCATATATTTT CASSLQGPGNTIYF
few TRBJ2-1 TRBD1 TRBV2 TGTGCCGGACAGGGGGCTGGAGAGCAGTTCTTC CAGQGAGEQFF
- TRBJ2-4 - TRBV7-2 TGTGCCAGCAGCCCAAGCGGAGCCAAAAACATTCAGTACTTC CASSPSGAKNIQYF
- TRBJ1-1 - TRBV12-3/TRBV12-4 TGTGCCAGCAGCTCCCCCGGGGGAGAAGCTTTCTTT CASSSPGGEAFF
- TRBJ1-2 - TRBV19 TGTGCCAGTACCCCCAGCGACCCTAACTATGGCTACACCTTC CASTPSDPNYGYTF
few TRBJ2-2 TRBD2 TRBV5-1 TGCGCCAGCAGCTCCGGGACTAGCGGAACCGGGGAGCTGTTTTTT CASSSGTSGTGELFF
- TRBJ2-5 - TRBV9 TGTGCCAGCAGCGTCGGTGGGGGCGGGAGTGAGACCCAGTACTTC CASSVGGGGSETQYF
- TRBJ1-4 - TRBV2 TGTGCCAGCAGTCGCGGAAACGGTGAAAAACTGTTTTTT CASSRGNGEKLFF
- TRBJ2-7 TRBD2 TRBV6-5 TGTGCCAGCGGTAGAAGCGGGAGGGGCGAGCAGTACTTC CASGRSGRGEQYF
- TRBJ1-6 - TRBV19 TGTGCCACCTCGGACAGTGTTAATTCACCCCTCCACTTT CATSDSVNSPLHF
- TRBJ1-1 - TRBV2 TGTGCCAGCATCAATCTCCGGGGGGCCTGGGGTATGAACACTGAAGCTTTCTTT CASINLRGAWGMNTEAFF
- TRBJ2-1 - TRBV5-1 TGCGCCAGCAGCTTCAGCGGCCCCTACAATGAGCAGTTCTTC CASSFSGPYNEQFF
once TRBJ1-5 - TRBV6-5 TGTGCAACGGGGGGTGGTAGCAATCAGCCCCAGCATTTT CATGGGSNQPQHF
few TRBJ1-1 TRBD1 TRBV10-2 TGCGCCAGCAGTGTATCGGGACAGATAAACACTGAAGCTTTCTTT CASSVSGQINTEAFF
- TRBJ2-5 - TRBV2 TGTGCCAGCAGGGAGAACCAAGAGACCCAGTACTTC CASRENQETQYF
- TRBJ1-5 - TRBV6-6 TGTGCCAGCAGTACCCTCCTACAGCCCCAGCATTTT CASSTLLQPQHF
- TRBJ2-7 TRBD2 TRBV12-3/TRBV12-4 TGTGCCAGCAGTTTGGGGGGGGTCTACGAGCAGTACTTC CASSLGGVYEQYF
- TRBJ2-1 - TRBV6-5 TGTGCCAGCAGTCAGGGATCAGGGGAGCAGTTCTTC CASSQGSGEQFF
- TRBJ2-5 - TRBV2 TGTGCCAGCAGTGAAAGTGACAGGCAAGAGACCCAGTACTTC CASSESDRQETQYF
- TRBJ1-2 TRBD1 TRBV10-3 TGTGCCATCAGTGAATTGAGGGGGGGACAGGGGAACTATGGCTACACCTTC CAISELRGGQGNYGYTF
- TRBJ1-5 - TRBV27 TGTGCCAGCAGTTTTGAAAGTTCCTCTAATAGCAATCAGCCCCAGCATTTT CASSFESSSNSNQPQHF
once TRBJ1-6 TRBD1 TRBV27 TGTGCCAGCAGTTCAGGGACAGGGTCAAGCATCAAGGATTCACCCCTCCACTTT CASSSGTGSSIKDSPLHF
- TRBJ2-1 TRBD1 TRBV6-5 TGTGCCAGCACCCCGGGACAGGGGGATTACAATGAGCAGTTCTTC CASTPGQGDYNEQFF
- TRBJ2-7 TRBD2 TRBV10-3 TGTGCCATCAGTTACTCGCTCCTAGCGGGAGCCTACGAGCAGTACTTC CAISYSLLAGAYEQYF
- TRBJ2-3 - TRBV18 TGTGCCAGCTCACCACAAGCGGTCCAAAGCACAGATACGCAGTATTTT CASSPQAVQSTDTQYF
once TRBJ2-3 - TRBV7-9 TGTGCCAGCAGCGAGGCGACAGGCCGCACAGATACGCAGTATTTT CASSEATGRTDTQYF
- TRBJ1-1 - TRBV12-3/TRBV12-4 TGTGCCAGCAGTGCGATGGAGTACACTGAAGCTTTCTTT CASSAMEYTEAFF
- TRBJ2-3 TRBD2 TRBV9 TGTGCCAGCAGCGTGGGACTAGCGGGTTCTACGCAGTATTTT CASSVGLAGSTQYF
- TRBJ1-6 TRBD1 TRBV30 TGTGCCTGGAGGACAGGGAAAGTAGCACCCCTCCACTTT CAWRTGKVAPLHF
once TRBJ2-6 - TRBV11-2 TGTGCCAGCAGCTTGCGGGAATGGGCTTCTGGGGCCAACGTCCTGACTTTC CASSLREWASGANVLTF
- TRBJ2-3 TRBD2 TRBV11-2 TGTGCCAGCCTCGATACTAGCGGGGCGGATACGCAGTATTTT CASLDTSGADTQYF
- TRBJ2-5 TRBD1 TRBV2 TGTGCCAGCAGAAGAGACAGGGTCGGAGGAGAGACCCAGTACTTC CASRRDRVGGETQYF
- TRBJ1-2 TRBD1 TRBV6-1 TGTGCCAGCAGTGAGTTTACAGGGGTTGGCTACACCTTC CASSEFTGVGYTF
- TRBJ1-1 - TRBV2 TGTGCCAGCAGTTTCTCCCCGCGGTTAGCTGAAGCTTTCTTT CASSFSPRLAEAFF
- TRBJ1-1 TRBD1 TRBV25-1 TGTGCCAGCAGTGACCCGGACAGGGAAAACACTGAAGCTTTCTTT CASSDPDRENTEAFF
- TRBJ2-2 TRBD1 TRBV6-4 TGTGCCAGCTCTCGGACAGGGAACACCGGGGAGCTGTTTTTT CASSRTGNTGELFF